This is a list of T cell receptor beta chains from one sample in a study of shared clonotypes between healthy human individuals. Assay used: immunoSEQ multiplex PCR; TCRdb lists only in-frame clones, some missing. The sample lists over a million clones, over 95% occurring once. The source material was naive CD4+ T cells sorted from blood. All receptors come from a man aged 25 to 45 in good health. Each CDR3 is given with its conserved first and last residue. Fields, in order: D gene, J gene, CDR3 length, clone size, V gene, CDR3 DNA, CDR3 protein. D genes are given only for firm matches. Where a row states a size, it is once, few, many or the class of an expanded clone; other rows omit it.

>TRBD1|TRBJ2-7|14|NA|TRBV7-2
TGTGCCAGCAGGCTAGGACAGGGGGGTTACGAGCAGTACTTC
CASRLGQGGYEQYF
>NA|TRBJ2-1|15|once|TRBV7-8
TGTGCCAGCAGCCCAACACGCCCAGGGCCAAATGAGCAGTTCTTC
CASSPTRPGPNEQFF
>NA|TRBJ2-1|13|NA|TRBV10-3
TGTGCCATCAGTCCCGGGAGACCCAATGAGCAGTTCTTC
CAISPGRPNEQFF
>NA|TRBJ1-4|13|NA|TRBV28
TGTGCCAGCCGGACGGCGGGACCTGAAAAACTGTTTTTT
CASRTAGPEKLFF
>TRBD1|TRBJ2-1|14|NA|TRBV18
TGTGCCAGCTCCGAGGACAGGAGCAGGTCTGAGCAGTTCTTC
CASSEDRSRSEQFF
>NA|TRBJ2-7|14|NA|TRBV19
TGTGCCAGTAGTATCGCCAGGGCAGACTACGAGCAGTACTTC
CASSIARADYEQYF
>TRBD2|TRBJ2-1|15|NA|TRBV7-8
TGTGCCAGCAGCATAGGGACTAGCGGGAAGATTGAGCAGTTCTTC
CASSIGTSGKIEQFF
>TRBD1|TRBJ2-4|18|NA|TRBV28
TGTGCCAGCAGTGGAACAATACCGGGACAGGGGGCTGGAAACATTCAGTACTTC
CASSGTIPGQGAGNIQYF
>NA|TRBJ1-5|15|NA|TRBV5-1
TGCGCCAGCAGCCCTCTGGACCGCGATCATCAGCCCCAGCATTTT
CASSPLDRDHQPQHF
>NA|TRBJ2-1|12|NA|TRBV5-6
TGTGCCAGCAGCTTGAACAGCCCGGAGCAGTTCTTC
CASSLNSPEQFF
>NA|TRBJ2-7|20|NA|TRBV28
TGTGCCAGCAGAAGGACAGCGGTGGCGGGTGCGCGGTCGGACTCCTACGAGCAGTACTTC
CASRRTAVAGARSDSYEQYF
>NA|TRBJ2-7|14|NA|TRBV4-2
TGTGCCAGCAGCCAAGACCCTATGGGCTACGAGCAGTACTTC
CASSQDPMGYEQYF
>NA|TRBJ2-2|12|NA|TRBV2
TGTGCCGGGGGATTTTACACCGGGGAGCTGTTTTTT
CAGGFYTGELFF
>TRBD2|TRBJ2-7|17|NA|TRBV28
TGTGCCAGCAGTTCCCTCGTGGTGCTAGCGGGAATTTACGAGCAGTACTTC
CASSSLVVLAGIYEQYF
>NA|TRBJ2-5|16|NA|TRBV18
TGTGCCAGCTCACCATTAGTCGGGCAGCTCCAAGAGACCCAGTACTTC
CASSPLVGQLQETQYF
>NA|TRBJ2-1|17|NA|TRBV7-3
TGTGCCAGCAGCCCGCGAGGTCCCTTGAGCTCCTACAATGAGCAGTTCTTC
CASSPRGPLSSYNEQFF
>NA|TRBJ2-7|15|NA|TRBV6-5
TGTGCCAGCAGCCGGACTGGAATCCCTGCGTACGAGCAGTACTTC
CASSRTGIPAYEQYF
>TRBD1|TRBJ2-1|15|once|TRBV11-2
TGTGCCAGCAGCTTACGTGGGACAGGGCGCAATGAGCAGTTCTTC
CASSLRGTGRNEQFF
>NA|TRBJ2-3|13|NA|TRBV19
TGTGCCAGTAGCAGGGGATTCACAGATACGCAGTATTTT
CASSRGFTDTQYF
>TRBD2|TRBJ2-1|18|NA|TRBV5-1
TGCGCCAGCAGCTTGATGGTCGGACTAGCGGAAACCTACAATGAGCAGTTCTTC
CASSLMVGLAETYNEQFF
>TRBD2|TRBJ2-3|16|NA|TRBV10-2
TGCGCCAGCGGGACGTCCCCAGCGGGGTCCACAGATACGCAGTATTTT
CASGTSPAGSTDTQYF
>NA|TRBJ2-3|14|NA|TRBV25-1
TGTGCCAGCTCGAATCCAGGGAGCTTAGATACGCAGTATTTT
CASSNPGSLDTQYF
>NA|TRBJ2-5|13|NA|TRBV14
TGTGCCAGCAGCCAGTGGTACCAAGAGACCCAGTACTTC
CASSQWYQETQYF
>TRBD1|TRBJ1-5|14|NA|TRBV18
TGTGCCAGCTCACCAGACAGGGGAGGCCAGCCCCAGCATTTT
CASSPDRGGQPQHF
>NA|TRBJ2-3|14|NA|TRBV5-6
TGTGCCAGCAGCCTAGGACCTAGGGTAGATACGCAGTATTTT
CASSLGPRVDTQYF
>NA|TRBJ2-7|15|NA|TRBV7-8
TGTGCCAGCAGCTCCATCGATCAGGGGTACCACGAGCAGTACTTC
CASSSIDQGYHEQYF
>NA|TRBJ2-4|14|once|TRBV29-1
TGCAGCGTTGAGGTCAGGGGCCACAAAAACATTCAGTACTTC
CSVEVRGHKNIQYF
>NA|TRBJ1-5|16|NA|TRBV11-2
TGTGCCAGCAGCTTAGGGGACACGGACGGACTTCAGCCCCAGCATTTT
CASSLGDTDGLQPQHF